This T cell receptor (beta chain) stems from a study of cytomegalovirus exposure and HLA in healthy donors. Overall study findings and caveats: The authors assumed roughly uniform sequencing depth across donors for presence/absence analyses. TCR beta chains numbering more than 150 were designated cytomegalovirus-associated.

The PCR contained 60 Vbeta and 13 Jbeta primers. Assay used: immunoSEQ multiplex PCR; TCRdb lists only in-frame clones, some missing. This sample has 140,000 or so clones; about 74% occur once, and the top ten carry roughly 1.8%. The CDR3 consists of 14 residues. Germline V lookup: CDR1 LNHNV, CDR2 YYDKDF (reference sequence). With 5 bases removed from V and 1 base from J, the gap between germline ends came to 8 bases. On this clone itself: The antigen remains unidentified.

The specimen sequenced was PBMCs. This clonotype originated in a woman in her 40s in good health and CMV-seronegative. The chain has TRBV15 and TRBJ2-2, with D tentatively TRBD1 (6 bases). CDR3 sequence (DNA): TGTGCCACCAGCCGGACAGAGAACACCGGGGAGCTGTTTTTT. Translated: CATSRTENTGELFF. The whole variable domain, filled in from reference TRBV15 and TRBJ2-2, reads DAMVIQNPRYQVTQFGKPVTLSCSQTLNHNVMYWYQQKSSQAPKLLFHYYDKDFNNEADTPDNFQSRRPNTSFCFLDIRSPGLGDTAMYLCATSRTENTGELFFGEGSRLTVL.